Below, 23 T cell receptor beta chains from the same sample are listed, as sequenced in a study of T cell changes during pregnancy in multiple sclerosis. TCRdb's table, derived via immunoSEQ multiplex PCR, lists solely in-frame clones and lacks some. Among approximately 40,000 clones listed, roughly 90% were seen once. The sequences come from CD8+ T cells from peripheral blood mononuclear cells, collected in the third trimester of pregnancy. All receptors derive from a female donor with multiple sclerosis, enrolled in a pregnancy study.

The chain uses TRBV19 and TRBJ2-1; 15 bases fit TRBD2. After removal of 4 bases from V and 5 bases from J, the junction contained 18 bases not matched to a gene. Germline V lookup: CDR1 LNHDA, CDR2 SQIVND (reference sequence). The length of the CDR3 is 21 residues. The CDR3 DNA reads TGTGCCAGTAGTAGGGTTTTAAGGGGGACTAGCGGGAGGCCGGATAACAATGAGCAGTTCTTC. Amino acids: CASSRVLRGTSGRPDNNEQFF. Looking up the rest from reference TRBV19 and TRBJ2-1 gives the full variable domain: DGGITQSPKYLFRKEGQNVTLSCEQNLNHDAMYWYRQDPGQGLRLIYYSQIVNDFQKGDIAEGYSVSREKKESFPLTVTSAQKNPTAFYLCASSRVLRGTSGRPDNNEQFFGPGTRLTVL.

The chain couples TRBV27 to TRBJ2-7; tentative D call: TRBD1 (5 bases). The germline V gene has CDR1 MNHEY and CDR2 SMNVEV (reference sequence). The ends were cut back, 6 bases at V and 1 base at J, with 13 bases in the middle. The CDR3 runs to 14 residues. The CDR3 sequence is CASSNVDSSYEQYF. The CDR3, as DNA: TGTGCCAGCAGCAATGTAGACAGTTCCTACGAGCAGTACTTC.

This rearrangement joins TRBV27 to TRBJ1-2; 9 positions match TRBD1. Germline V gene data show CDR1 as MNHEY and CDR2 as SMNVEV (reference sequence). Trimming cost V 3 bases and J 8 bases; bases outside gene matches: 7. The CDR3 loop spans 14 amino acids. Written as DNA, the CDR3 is TGTGCCAGCAGTTTGAGGACAGGGGTAGAAGGCTACACCTTC. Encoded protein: CASSLRTGVEGYTF.

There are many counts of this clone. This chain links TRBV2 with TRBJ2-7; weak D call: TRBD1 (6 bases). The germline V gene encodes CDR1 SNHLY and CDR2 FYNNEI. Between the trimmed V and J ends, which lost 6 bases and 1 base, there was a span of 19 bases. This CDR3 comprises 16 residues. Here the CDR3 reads CASRGNRVGPSYEQYF. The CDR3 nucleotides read TGTGCCAGCAGAGGCAACAGGGTCGGTCCTTCCTACGAGCAGTACTTC.

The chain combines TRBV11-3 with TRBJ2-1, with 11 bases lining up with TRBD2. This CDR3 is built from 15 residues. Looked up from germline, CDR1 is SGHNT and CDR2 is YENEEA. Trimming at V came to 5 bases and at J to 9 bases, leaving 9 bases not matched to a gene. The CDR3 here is CASSKATSGASEQFF. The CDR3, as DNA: TGTGCCAGCAGCAAAGCGACTAGCGGGGCGTCTGAGCAGTTCTTC.

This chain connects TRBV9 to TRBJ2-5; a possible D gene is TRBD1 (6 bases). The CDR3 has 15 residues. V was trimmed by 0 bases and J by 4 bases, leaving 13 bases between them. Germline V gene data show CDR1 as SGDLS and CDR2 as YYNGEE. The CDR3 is CASSVGGSRGETQYF. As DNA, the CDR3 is TGTGCCAGCAGCGTAGGGGGGTCCAGGGGAGAGACCCAGTACTTC. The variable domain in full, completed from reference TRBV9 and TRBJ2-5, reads DSGVTQTPKHLITATGQRVTLRCSPRSGDLSVYWYQQSLDQGLQFLIQYYNGEERAKGNILERFSAQQFPDLHSELNLSSLELGDSALYFCASSVGGSRGETQYFGPGTRLLVL.

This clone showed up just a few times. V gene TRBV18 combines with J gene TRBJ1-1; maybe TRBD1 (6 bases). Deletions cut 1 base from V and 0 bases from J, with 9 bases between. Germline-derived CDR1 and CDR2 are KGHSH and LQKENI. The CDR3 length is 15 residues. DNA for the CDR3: TGTGCCAGCTCACCACGCGCAGGGGTGAACACTGAAGCTTTCTTT. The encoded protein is CASSPRAGVNTEAFF.

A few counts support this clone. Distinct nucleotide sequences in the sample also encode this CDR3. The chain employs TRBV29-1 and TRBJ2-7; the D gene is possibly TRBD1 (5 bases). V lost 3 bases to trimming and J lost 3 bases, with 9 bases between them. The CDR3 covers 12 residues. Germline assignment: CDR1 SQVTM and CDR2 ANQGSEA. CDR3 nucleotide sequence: TGCAGCGTTGAGGTACAGGACTACGAGCAGTACTTC. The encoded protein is CSVEVQDYEQYF.

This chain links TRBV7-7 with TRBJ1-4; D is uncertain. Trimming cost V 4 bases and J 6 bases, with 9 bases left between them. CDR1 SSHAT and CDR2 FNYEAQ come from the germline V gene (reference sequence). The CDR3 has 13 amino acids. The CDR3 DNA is TGTGCCAGCAGCTCCCCCCCGGATGAAAAACTGTTTTTT. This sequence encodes CASSSPPDEKLFF.

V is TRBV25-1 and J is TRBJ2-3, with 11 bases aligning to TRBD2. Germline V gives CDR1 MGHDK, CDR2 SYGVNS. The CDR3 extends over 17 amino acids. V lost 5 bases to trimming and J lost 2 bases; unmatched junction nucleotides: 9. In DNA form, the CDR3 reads TGTGCCAGCAGTATCGGTACGGGACTAGCGGCCACAGATACGCAGTATTTT. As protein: CASSIGTGLAATDTQYF.

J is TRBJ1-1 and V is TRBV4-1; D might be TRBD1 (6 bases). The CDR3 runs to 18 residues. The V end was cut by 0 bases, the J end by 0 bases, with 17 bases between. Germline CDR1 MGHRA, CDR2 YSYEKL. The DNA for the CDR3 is TGCGCCAGCAGCCAAGAGTTTGGGGGGGCCTCCCTGAACACTGAAGCTTTCTTT. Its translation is CASSQEFGGASLNTEAFF.

The CDR3 is CASSEAPILTENTEAFF. The CDR3 DNA reads as TGTGCCAGCAGTGAAGCACCCATTCTGACAGAGAACACTGAAGCTTTCTTT. This chain connects TRBV6-1 to TRBJ1-1; possibly TRBD1 for D (5 bases). The ends were cut back, 0 bases at V and 1 base at J, with 15 bases in the middle. The germline V gene has CDR1 MNHNS and CDR2 SASEGT. This CDR3 is built from 17 residues.

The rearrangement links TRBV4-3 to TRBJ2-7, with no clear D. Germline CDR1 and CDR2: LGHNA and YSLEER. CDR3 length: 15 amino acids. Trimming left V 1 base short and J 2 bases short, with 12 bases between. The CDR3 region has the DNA TGCGCCAGCAGCCAAGGGCCCTTGGTAACCTACGAGCAGTACTTC. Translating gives CASSQGPLVTYEQYF.

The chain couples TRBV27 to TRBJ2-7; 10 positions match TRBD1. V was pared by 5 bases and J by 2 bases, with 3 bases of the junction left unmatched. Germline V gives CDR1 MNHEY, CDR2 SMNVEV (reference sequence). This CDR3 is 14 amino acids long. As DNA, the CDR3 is TGTGCCAGCAGTCCGGGACAGGGGCCCTACGAGCAGTACTTC. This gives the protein CASSPGQGPYEQYF.

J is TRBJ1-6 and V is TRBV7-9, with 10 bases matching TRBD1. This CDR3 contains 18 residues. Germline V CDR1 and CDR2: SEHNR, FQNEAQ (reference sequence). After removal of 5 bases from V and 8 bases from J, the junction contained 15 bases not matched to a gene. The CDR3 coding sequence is TGTGCCAGCAGCGTGTTGACAGGGGGCGGGATTTGGGATTCACCCCTCCACTTT. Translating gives CASSVLTGGGIWDSPLHF.

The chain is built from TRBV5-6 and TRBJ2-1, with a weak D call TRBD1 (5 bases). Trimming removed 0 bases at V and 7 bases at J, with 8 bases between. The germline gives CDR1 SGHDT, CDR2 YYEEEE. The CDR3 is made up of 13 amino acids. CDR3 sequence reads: CASSLGQSNEQFF. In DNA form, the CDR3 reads TGTGCCAGCAGCTTGGGACAGTCGAATGAGCAGTTCTTC.

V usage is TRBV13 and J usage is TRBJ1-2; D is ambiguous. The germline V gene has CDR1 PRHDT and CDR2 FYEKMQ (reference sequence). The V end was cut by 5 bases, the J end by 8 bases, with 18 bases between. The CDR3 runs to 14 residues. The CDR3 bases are TGTGCCAGCAGCGGCCAACCTGGCTCTTACGGCTACACCTTC. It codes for CASSGQPGSYGYTF.

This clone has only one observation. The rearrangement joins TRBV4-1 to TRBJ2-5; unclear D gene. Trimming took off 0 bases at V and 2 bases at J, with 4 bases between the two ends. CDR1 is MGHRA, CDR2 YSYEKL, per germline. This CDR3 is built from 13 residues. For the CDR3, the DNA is TGCGCCAGCAGCCAAGATAGTCAAGAGACCCAGTACTTC. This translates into CASSQDSQETQYF.

CDR3 sequence: CAAPRGVSYGYTF. The CDR3 coding sequence is TGTGCCGCCCCCCGCGGCGTGTCATATGGCTACACCTTC. V usage is TRBV30 and J usage is TRBJ1-2; D not resolved. The V gene's germline CDR1 is GTSNPN and CDR2 SVGIG (reference sequence). V lost 8 bases and J 5 bases, leaving 18 bases between the germline ends. CDR3 length: 13 amino acids.

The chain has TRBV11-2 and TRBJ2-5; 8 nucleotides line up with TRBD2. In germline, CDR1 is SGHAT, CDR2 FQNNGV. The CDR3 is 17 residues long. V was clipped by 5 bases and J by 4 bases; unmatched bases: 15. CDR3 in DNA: TGTGCCAGCAGCCCCTCCCGACTAGCGCAGTGGGGAGAGACCCAGTACTTC. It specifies CASSPSRLAQWGETQYF. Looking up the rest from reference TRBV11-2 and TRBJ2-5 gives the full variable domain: EAGVAQSPRYKIIEKRQSVAFWCNPISGHATLYWYQQILGQGPKLLIQFQNNGVVDDSQLPKDRFSAERLKGVDSTLKIQPAKLEDSAVYLCASSPSRLAQWGETQYFGPGTRLLVL.

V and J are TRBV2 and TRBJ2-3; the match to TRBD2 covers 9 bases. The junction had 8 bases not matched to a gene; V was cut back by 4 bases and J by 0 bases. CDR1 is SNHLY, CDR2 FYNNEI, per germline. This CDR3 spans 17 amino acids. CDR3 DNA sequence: TGTGCCAGCAGTGTAGGGCTAGCGGGGTCTAGCACAGATACGCAGTATTTT. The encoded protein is CASSVGLAGSSTDTQYF.

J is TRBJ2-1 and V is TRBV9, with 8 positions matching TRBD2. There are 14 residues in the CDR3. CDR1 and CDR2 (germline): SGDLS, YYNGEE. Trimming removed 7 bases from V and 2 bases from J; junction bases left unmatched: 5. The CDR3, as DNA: TGTGCCAGCGGCGGGAGGACGACCTACAATGAGCAGTTCTTC. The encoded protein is CASGGRTTYNEQFF. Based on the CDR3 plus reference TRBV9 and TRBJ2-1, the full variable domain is DSGVTQTPKHLITATGQRVTLRCSPRSGDLSVYWYQQSLDQGLQFLIQYYNGEERAKGNILERFSAQQFPDLHSELNLSSLELGDSALYFCASGGRTTYNEQFFGPGTRLTVL.

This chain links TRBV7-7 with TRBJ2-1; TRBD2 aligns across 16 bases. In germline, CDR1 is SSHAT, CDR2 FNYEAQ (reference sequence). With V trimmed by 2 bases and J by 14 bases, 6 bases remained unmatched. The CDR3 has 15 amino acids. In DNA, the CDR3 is TGTGCCAGCAGCTTATCGGGACTAGCGGGAGGGCCCGAGTTCTTC. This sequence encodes CASSLSGLAGGPEFF.